The 26 T cell receptor beta chains presented below share a single source sample, sequenced in a study of blood T cells in healthy people across ages. PCR was performed a second time for about 7 to 12 cycles using a sample-barcoded 5' primer and a J-beta primer mix. TCRdb re-derived calls from the 5' RACE reads in MiXCR, one entry per CDR3 protein. This sample has around 790,000 distinct CDR3 sequences, with roughly 44% found just once. Input material: blood. These receptors all stem from a man between 60 and 75 years old in good health.

This clonotype was found a few times. This rearrangement joins TRBV6-6 to TRBJ1-5; the match to TRBD1 covers 7 bases. After removal of 5 bases from V and 13 bases from J, the junction contained 8 bases not matched to a gene. Germline lookup yields CDR1 MNHNY and CDR2 SVGAGI (reference sequence). The length of the CDR3 is 12 residues. The CDR3 is CASSKLDRAQHF. CDR3 nucleotide sequence: TGTGCCAGCAGTAAACTCGACAGGGCTCAGCATTTT.

This clonotype has a handful of counts. V usage is TRBV14 and J usage is TRBJ2-1; 8 bases are shared with TRBD2. From germline, CDR1 is SGHDN and CDR2 FVKESK. The CDR3 runs to 16 residues. The J segment lost 8 bases and the V segment lost 3 bases, leaving 12 bases of the junction unmatched. The DNA for the CDR3 is TGTGCCAGCAGCCAGGCGGGGGGCGGTGGGCATTATGAGCAGTTCTTC. It encodes CASSQAGGGGHYEQFF.

The V and J genes are TRBV6-6 and TRBJ2-3; D might be TRBD1 (5 bases). The V and J ends lost 5 bases and 1 base respectively, with 10 bases between them. The CDR3 has 14 amino acids. Germline V gene lookup returns CDR1 MNHNY and CDR2 SVGAGI (reference sequence). CDR3 sequence (DNA): TGTGCCAGCAGTCCACAGGAGCGCACAGATACGCAGTATTTT. As protein: CASSPQERTDTQYF.

This chain links TRBV11-2 with TRBJ2-4, with 8 nucleotides matching TRBD1. The better agreement between TRBJ2-5 and the DNA end casts doubt on the J call. The CDR3 runs 17 residues. The germline gives CDR1 SGHAT, CDR2 FQNNGV. The DNA of the CDR3 is TGTGCCAGCAGCTCCGTCAGGGGGCGATTAATAGTGGGGACCCAGTACTTC. It specifies CASSSVRGRLIVGTQYF.

This clonotype was seen many times. The chain combines TRBV11-2 with TRBJ2-1; D not resolved. Germline V CDR1 and CDR2: SGHAT, FQNNGV. The CDR3 has 13 amino acids. V gave up 0 bases and J gave up 8 bases, with 8 bases separating them. CDR3 sequence: CASSLDMIDEQFF. The CDR3, as DNA: TGTGCCAGCAGCTTAGATATGATTGATGAGCAGTTCTTC.

This chain links TRBV12-3 or TRBV12-4 with TRBJ1-5, with a tentative D call TRBD1 (5 bases). This CDR3 is built from 13 residues. V dropped 6 bases and J dropped 5 bases, with 11 bases sitting between them. The CDR3 protein is CASRQGAYQPQHF. The CDR3 nucleotides are TGTGCCAGCAGACAAGGGGCTTATCAGCCCCAGCATTTT.

The chain combines TRBV6-2 or TRBV6-3 with TRBJ2-1; D possibly uses TRBD1 or TRBD2 (6 bases each). The V end lost 6 bases, the J end lost 4 bases, and 13 bases lay between the germline ends. Germline CDR1 is MNHEY and CDR2 is SVGEGT. The CDR3 extends over 14 amino acids. The CDR3 is CASSSLGGYNEQFF. In DNA form, the CDR3 reads TGTGCCAGCAGCAGTCTAGGGGGGTACAATGAGCAGTTCTTC.

This chain joins TRBV4-3 and TRBJ2-7, with TRBD2 as a possible D gene (6 bases). Germline lookup yields CDR1 LGHNA and CDR2 YSLEER. There are 15 residues in the CDR3. V dropped 1 base and J dropped 2 bases, with 12 bases sitting between them. The CDR3 here is CASSQVRDSTYEQYF. The CDR3 bases are TGCGCCAGCAGCCAAGTCCGGGACTCAACCTACGAGCAGTACTTC.

Concerning this clonotype: A much larger clone differs from this one at a single base, so this may be a read error. The rearrangement uses TRBV5-1 and TRBJ2-5, with 13 bases matching TRBD2. The CDR3 is 17 amino acids. Germline assignment: CDR1 SGHRS and CDR2 YFSETQ. V was pared by 5 bases and J by 5 bases, with 12 bases of the junction left unmatched. The CDR3 loop reads CASSFGLAGVRNETQYF. CDR3 DNA: TGCGCCAGCAGTTTCGGACTAGCGGGGGTCCGGAATGAGACCCAGTACTTC.

The chain uses TRBV27 and TRBJ2-1, with 9 bases lining up with TRBD1. Germline CDR1 is MNHEY and CDR2 is SMNVEV (reference sequence). Trimming cost V 6 bases and J 4 bases; bases outside gene matches: 4. CDR3 size: 14 residues. The DNA for the CDR3 is TGTGCCAGCAGATCCGGGACAGGGTACAATGAGCAGTTCTTC. Amino acids: CASRSGTGYNEQFF.

This chain uses TRBV7-2 with TRBJ2-5; no definite D call. This CDR3 is built from 16 residues. The germline CDR1 and CDR2 sequences are SGHTA and FQGNSA. V was cut by 1 base and J by 4 bases, with 16 bases left in between. CDR3 in amino acids: CASSLGGSPNGETQYF. Written as DNA, the CDR3 is TGTGCCAGCAGCTTAGGTGGTTCCCCAAACGGAGAGACCCAGTACTTC.

This clonotype was found a few times. This chain uses TRBV15 with TRBJ2-5; D call uncertain. This CDR3 region has 14 residues. CDR1 is LNHNV and CDR2 is YYDKDF in the germline V gene (reference sequence). Trimming removed 1 base from V and 4 bases from J, with 10 bases in between. CDR3 region: CATSRGGSPETQYF. As DNA, the CDR3 is TGTGCCACCAGCAGAGGAGGATCCCCAGAGACCCAGTACTTC.

The chain links TRBV20-1 to TRBJ2-2, with 9 bases fitting TRBD1. This CDR3 has 16 amino acids. The V gene's germline CDR1 is DFQATT and CDR2 SNEGSKA (reference sequence). Trimming took 5 bases from V and 4 from J; bases not matched to a gene: 11. CDR3 DNA sequence: TGCAGTGCTTCCGGGACAGGGAGGTTCGGCACCGGGGAGCTGTTTTTT. Translating gives CSASGTGRFGTGELFF.

V gene TRBV11-3 combines with J gene TRBJ2-1; tentative D call: TRBD2 (7 bases). Trimming removed 5 bases at V and 13 bases at J, with 21 bases between. The CDR3 runs to 14 residues. Per the germline V gene, CDR1 is SGHNT and CDR2 is YENEEA. CDR3 region: CASSRSQGRETQFF. Written as DNA, the CDR3 is TGTGCCAGCAGCAGGAGTCAGGGGCGGGAGACCCAGTTCTTC. The whole variable domain, remainder taken from reference TRBV11-3 and TRBJ2-1, is EAGVVQSPRYKIIEKKQPVAFWCNPISGHNTLYWYLQNLGQGPELLIRYENEEAVDDSQLPKDRFSAERLKGVDSTLKIQPAELGDSAVYLCASSRSQGRETQFFGPGTRLTVL.

This clonotype was found many times. The chain couples TRBV4-1 to TRBJ2-1; a possible D gene is TRBD2 (6 bases). The CDR3 totals 17 residues. Germline CDR1 MGHRA, CDR2 YSYEKL. V gave up 1 base and J gave up 1 base, with 14 bases separating them. CDR3 amino acids: CASSQGGVLGSYNEQFF. CDR3 DNA sequence: TGCGCCAGCAGCCAAGGGGGGGTCTTGGGGTCCTACAATGAGCAGTTCTTC.

This clonotype turned up a few times. The chain couples TRBV3-1 to TRBJ2-5, with D perhaps given as TRBD1 or TRBD2 (6 bases each). The CDR3 length is 14 residues. With 0 bases removed from V and 11 bases from J, the gap between germline ends came to 16 bases. CDR1 and CDR2 (germline): LGHDT, YNNKEL (reference sequence). In DNA, the CDR3 is TGTGCCAGCAGCCAAGAGTGGGGGGCAGTGGAGCAGTACTTC. Translation: CASSQEWGAVEQYF.

This clonotype was seen more than once but under ten times. The chain links TRBV4-3 to TRBJ2-4, with TRBD2 matching 7 bases. This CDR3 comprises 16 residues. Trimming removed 1 base from V and 3 bases from J; junction bases left unmatched: 6. Per germline, CDR1 LGHNA and CDR2 YSLEER. CDR3 in amino acids: CASSQGGGLGKNIQYF. Here the CDR3 DNA reads TGCGCCAGCAGCCAAGGCGGGGGTCTGGGCAAAAACATTCAGTACTTC.

The V and J genes are TRBV11-2 and TRBJ1-2; D uncertain. The CDR3 has 13 residues. V shed 1 base and J shed 6 bases, with 9 bases lying between them. In germline, CDR1 is SGHAT, CDR2 FQNNGV. CDR3 residues: CASSLGREDGYTF. Here the CDR3 DNA reads TGTGCCAGCAGCTTAGGAAGGGAAGATGGCTACACCTTC.

The chain carries TRBV14 and TRBJ2-1; D assignment may be TRBD1 or TRBD2 (5 bases each). Germline V CDR1 and CDR2: SGHDN, FVKESK. V lost 1 base, J lost 2 bases, and 18 bases lay in between. The CDR3 has 18 residues. CDR3 bases: TGTGCCAGCAGCCAAGTAATGGGACCGGAGCTGGCCTACAATGAGCAGTTCTTC. This translates into CASSQVMGPELAYNEQFF.

Only a few counts were recorded for this clonotype. V and J are TRBV4-3 and TRBJ1-6; TRBD1 matches 7 bases. There are 15 residues in the CDR3. With 0 bases clipped from V and 9 bases from J, the junction kept 5 bases outside the gene matches. Germline CDR1 LGHNA, CDR2 YSLEER. The CDR3 protein is CASSQDKGAFSPLHF. The CDR3 DNA reads as TGCGCCAGCAGCCAAGATAAGGGGGCGTTTTCACCCCTCCACTTT.

This rearrangement joins TRBV3-1 to TRBJ2-1; 8 bases agree with TRBD1. Trimming cost V 5 bases and J 0 bases; bases outside gene matches: 12. Germline loops: CDR1 LGHDT, CDR2 YNNKEL (reference sequence). This CDR3 has 18 residues. The CDR3 protein is CASSWTGSLIDSYNEQFF. The CDR3 bases are TGTGCCAGCAGCTGGACAGGGAGCCTGATCGACTCCTACAATGAGCAGTTCTTC.

This clonotype was found a few times. The CDR3 region has the DNA TGTGCCAGCACCCTCGAGGACAGGGTCTTGCACGAGCAGTACTTC. Its protein is CASTLEDRVLHEQYF. The J gene is TRBJ2-5, the V gene TRBV7-2; 8 bases are shared with TRBD1. The J call could be wrong; TRBJ2-7 is a better fit for the DNA end. Germline V lookup: CDR1 SGHTA, CDR2 FQGNSA. This CDR3 spans 15 amino acids.

This clonotype came up a few times. The chain employs TRBV6-2 or TRBV6-3 and TRBJ1-1; 7 bases align to TRBD1. With 2 bases clipped from V and 11 bases from J, the junction kept 14 bases outside the gene matches. The CDR3 is made up of 15 amino acids. Germline V gives CDR1 MNHEY, CDR2 SVGEGT. The CDR3 is CASSYAGDSVSNAFF. CDR3 sequence (DNA): TGTGCCAGCAGTTACGCAGGGGACAGCGTTTCAAACGCTTTCTTT.

In the case of this clonotype: At one boundary the junction diverges from the germline segment, which might be a read error. This sequence joins TRBV4-2 and TRBJ2-4; 8 bases are shared with TRBD2. The DNA end lines up better with TRBJ2-5; the J call may be wrong. The germline V gene has CDR1 LGHNA and CDR2 YNFKEQ. The CDR3 totals 16 residues. The CDR3 loop reads CACSHFEAGVTETQYF. CDR3 DNA sequence: TGTGCCTGCAGCCACTTTGAAGCGGGGGTAACGGAGACCCAGTACTTC.

The chain has TRBV9 and TRBJ2-7; maybe TRBD1 (6 bases). The J call is in doubt because the DNA end fits TRBJ2-5 better. CDR1 is SGDLS and CDR2 is YYNGEE in the germline V gene. The CDR3 covers 13 residues. In DNA, the CDR3 is TGTGCCAGCAGCAAGAGCAGGGGAGAGACCCAGTACTTC. Amino acids: CASSKSRGETQYF.

This clonotype was detected ten times or more. The J gene is TRBJ2-7, the V gene TRBV28, with D possibly TRBD2 on 5 matching bases. CDR1 is MDHEN and CDR2 is SYDVKM in the germline V gene. The CDR3 is 12 amino acids. V lost 7 bases, J lost 1 base, and 8 bases lay in between. The CDR3 nucleotides read TGTGCCAGCAATACGGGGTCCTACGAGCAGTACTTC. Its translation: CASNTGSYEQYF.